A selection of T cell receptor beta chains follows, all from one sample in a study of shared clonotypes between healthy human individuals. Sequencing was performed with immunoSEQ multiplex PCR; in TCRdb, only in-frame clones are kept and a portion is missing. The table includes about 2,200,000 clones, under 95% detected once. Material for sequencing was naive CD8+ T cells from PBMCs. These receptors all stem from a man between 18 and 35 years old in good health. Some clones in this sample may be carry-over from other donors' samples. Each CDR3 is given with its conserved first and last residue. D genes are given only for firm matches. Part of the rows lack a size; the others show once, few, many or a class for expanded clones.

j_call | d_call | v_call | clone_size | cdr3_aa | cdr3_nt
TRBJ1-2 | - | TRBV4-1 | - | CASSQDYGYGYTF | TGCGCCAGCAGCCAAGATTATGGGTATGGCTACACCTTC
TRBJ2-7 | TRBD1 | TRBV4-1 | - | CASSHKPGQYSYEQYF | TGCGCCAGCAGCCATAAACCGGGACAGTACTCCTACGAGCAGTACTTC
TRBJ2-1 | TRBD2 | TRBV6-5 | - | CASSSQRESRSNEQFF | TGTGCCAGCAGTTCTCAGCGGGAGAGCAGATCCAATGAGCAGTTCTTC
TRBJ2-7 | - | TRBV6-6 | once | CASKREVTTTPYEQYF | TGTGCCAGCAAGAGAGAGGTGACTACTACCCCCTACGAGCAGTACTTC
TRBJ2-7 | TRBD2 | TRBV10-2 | - | CASTPSGSDEQYF | TGCGCCAGCACCCCAAGCGGGAGCGACGAGCAGTACTTC
TRBJ2-7 | - | TRBV6-1 | - | CAIRQSPYEQYF | TGTGCCATAAGACAGAGCCCCTACGAGCAGTACTTC
TRBJ2-7 | - | TRBV11-2 | - | CASSPIRTKFSSYEQYF | TGTGCCAGCAGCCCGATTCGAACAAAATTCAGCTCCTACGAGCAGTACTTC
TRBJ1-1 | - | TRBV5-6 | - | CASSLGQKLPEAFF | TGTGCCAGCAGCTTAGGACAGAAGCTCCCTGAAGCTTTCTTT
TRBJ2-3 | - | TRBV27 | - | CATGMMAGTDTQYF | TGTGCCACCGGTATGATGGCGGGCACAGATACGCAGTATTTT
TRBJ1-5 | - | TRBV7-9 | - | CASSLSPNQPQHF | TGTGCCAGCAGCTTAAGCCCGAATCAGCCCCAGCATTTT
TRBJ2-3 | TRBD1 | TRBV15 | - | CATSRLPRDRGGTDTQYF | TGTGCCACCAGCAGACTTCCCCGGGACAGGGGTGGCACAGATACGCAGTATTTT
TRBJ2-2 | TRBD1 | TRBV7-6 | - | CASSLVRDRGPGELFF | TGTGCCAGCAGCTTAGTCCGGGACAGGGGTCCCGGGGAGCTGTTTTTT
TRBJ1-1 | TRBD1 | TRBV19 | - | CASSWTGQLNTEAFF | TGTGCCAGTAGTTGGACGGGACAGTTGAACACTGAAGCTTTCTTT
TRBJ2-1 | - | TRBV9 | - | CASSVMASYNEQFF | TGTGCCAGCAGCGTAATGGCCTCCTACAATGAGCAGTTCTTC
TRBJ2-7 | TRBD1 | TRBV7-8 | once | CASSLRQGNSYEQYF | TGTGCCAGCAGCTTAAGACAGGGAAACTCCTACGAGCAGTACTTC
TRBJ2-7 | - | TRBV11-3 | - | CASSPNSGTGLSYEQYF | TGTGCCAGCAGCCCAAATTCCGGGACTGGATTATCCTACGAGCAGTACTTC
TRBJ2-7 | - | TRBV13 | - | CASSLGARGWSYEQYF | TGTGCCAGCAGCTTAGGGGCCAGGGGATGGTCTTACGAGCAGTACTTC
TRBJ2-1 | TRBD2 | TRBV7-9 | - | CASSVGLADYNEQFF | TGTGCCAGCAGCGTAGGACTAGCGGACTACAATGAGCAGTTCTTC
TRBJ1-1 | - | TRBV28 | - | CASSHLGQTEAFF | TGTGCCAGCAGCCACCTTGGTCAAACTGAAGCTTTCTTT
TRBJ2-3 | TRBD2 | TRBV7-2 | - | CASSSEGGIAGAHDTQYF | TGTGCCAGCAGCTCGGAGGGGGGGATAGCGGGAGCACACGATACGCAGTATTTT
TRBJ2-1 | - | TRBV19 | - | CASSIGREQFF | TGTGCCAGTAGTATCGGCAGGGAGCAGTTCTTC
TRBJ1-1 | TRBD1 | TRBV6-5 | few | CASSWDRGNTEAFF | TGTGCCAGCAGTTGGGACAGGGGGAACACTGAAGCTTTCTTT
TRBJ2-7 | TRBD1 | TRBV6-5 | - | CASSLGTGSNYEQYF | TGTGCCAGCAGCCTAGGGACAGGAAGTAACTACGAGCAGTACTTC
TRBJ2-7 | - | TRBV5-5 | - | CASSLAVRDFSF | TGTGCCAGCAGCTTGGCCGTCCGGGACTTCAGCTTC
TRBJ1-1 | - | TRBV28 | - | CASSDIGNTEAFF | TGTGCCAGCTCCGATATCGGGAACACTGAAGCTTTCTTT
TRBJ2-1 | TRBD2 | TRBV7-6 | - | CASSYPNSSGTNYNEQFF | TGTGCCAGCAGCTACCCCAACTCGTCCGGGACTAACTACAATGAGCAGTTCTTC
TRBJ1-2 | - | TRBV19 | - | CASSEQGFYGYTF | TGTGCCAGTAGTGAACAGGGATTCTATGGCTACACCTTC
TRBJ2-3 | - | TRBV9 | - | CASSVGRADTQYF | TGTGCCAGCAGCGTAGGGCGAGCCGATACGCAGTATTTT
TRBJ2-1 | - | TRBV27 | - | CASSLRGVGNEQFF | TGTGCCAGCAGTTTGCGGGGAGTAGGCAATGAGCAGTTCTTC
TRBJ2-7 | TRBD1 | TRBV19 | - | CATTPGTGFVYEQYF | TGTGCCACCACGCCGGGGACAGGCTTTGTATACGAGCAGTACTTC
TRBJ2-1 | - | TRBV5-1 | - | CASSLSPGNEQFF | TGCGCCAGCAGCTTGTCCCCGGGGAATGAGCAGTTCTTC
TRBJ2-5 | TRBD2 | TRBV2 | - | CASSGGLASGETQYF | TGTGCCAGCAGTGGTGGACTAGCTTCTGGGGAGACCCAGTACTTC
TRBJ2-3 | TRBD2 | TRBV29-1 | - | CSVKRTSGRSDTQYF | TGCAGCGTGAAACGGACTAGCGGGAGGTCAGATACGCAGTATTTT
TRBJ2-1 | - | TRBV12-5 | once | CASVAGSSYNEQFF | TGTGCTAGTGTGGCAGGGAGCTCCTACAATGAGCAGTTCTTC
TRBJ2-5 | TRBD2 | TRBV7-9 | - | CASSRGGLAGKETQYF | TGTGCCAGCAGCAGAGGGGGACTAGCGGGAAAAGAGACCCAGTACTTC
TRBJ2-7 | - | TRBV11-2 | - | CASSLYTEGEQYF | TGTGCCAGCAGCTTATACACAGAGGGGGAGCAGTACTTC
TRBJ2-5 | - | TRBV29-1 | - | CSVFWQETQYF | TGCAGCGTTTTTTGGCAAGAGACCCAGTACTTC
TRBJ1-3 | TRBD1 | TRBV4-3 | - | CASSQQQGFGNTIYF | TGCGCCAGCAGCCAGCAACAGGGGTTCGGAAACACCATATATTTT
TRBJ1-1 | TRBD1 | TRBV11-2 | - | CASSLERGHNTEAFF | TGTGCCAGCAGCTTAGAAAGGGGGCATAACACTGAAGCTTTCTTT
TRBJ1-4 | - | TRBV29-1 | - | CSVQAAEKLFF | TGCAGCGTTCAAGCCGCCGAAAAACTGTTTTTT
TRBJ2-7 | TRBD2 | TRBV7-6 | - | CASSPRGGGEQYF | TGTGCCAGCAGCCCCCGGGGGGGCGGGGAGCAGTACTTC
TRBJ2-1 | TRBD1 | TRBV27 | - | CASSLSGTGVSEQFF | TGTGCCAGCAGTTTATCGGGGACAGGGGTTAGTGAGCAGTTCTTC